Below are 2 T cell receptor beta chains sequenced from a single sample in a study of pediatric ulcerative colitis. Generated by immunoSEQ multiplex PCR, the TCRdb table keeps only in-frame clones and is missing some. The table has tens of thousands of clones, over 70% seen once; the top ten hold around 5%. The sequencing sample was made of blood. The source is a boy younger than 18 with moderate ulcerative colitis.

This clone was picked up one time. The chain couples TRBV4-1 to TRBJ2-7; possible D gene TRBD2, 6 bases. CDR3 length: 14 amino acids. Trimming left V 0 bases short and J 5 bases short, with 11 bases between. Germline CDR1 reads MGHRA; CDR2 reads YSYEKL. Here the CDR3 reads CASSQDVPGDEQYF. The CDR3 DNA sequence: TGCGCCAGCAGCCAAGATGTCCCGGGGGACGAGCAGTACTTC.

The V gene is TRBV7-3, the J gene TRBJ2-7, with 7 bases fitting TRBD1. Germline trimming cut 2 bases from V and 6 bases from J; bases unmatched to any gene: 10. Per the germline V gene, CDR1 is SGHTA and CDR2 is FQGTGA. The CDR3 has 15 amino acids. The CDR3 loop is CASSLQPTGRAEQYF. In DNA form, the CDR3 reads TGTGCCAGCAGCTTACAGCCGACAGGGCGGGCCGAGCAGTACTTC.